Sequencing of this TCR beta chain was carried out in a study of blood T cell repertoires in COVID-19. Study context: Samples taken during acute and convalescent COVID-19 were collected in the United States, Italy and Spain. T cells, B-cell-depleted T cells, or PBMCs provided the cDNA or gDNA that served as material.

In the original workflow: How many nucleated cells were present was estimated from reference gene primer amplification. Clones were sequenced by immunoSEQ multiplex PCR, and TCRdb holds only the in-frame ones, with some missing. V and J calls and clone size are those listed in that table; D and trimming were worked out from the DNA. The sample shows about 260,000 clones, roughly nine tenths of them seen only once. Sequencing was done on a sample of peripheral blood. The receptor was derived from a man aged 35-49 years with active or convalescent COVID-19.

CDR3: CASSQEVLGKANYGYTF. The CDR3 DNA follows: TGTGCCAGCAGCCAAGAAGTTCTAGGAAAAGCTAACTATGGCTACACCTTC. The rearrangement uses TRBV3-1 (or the pseudogene TRBV3-2) and TRBJ1-2; no firm D call. This CDR3 has 17 residues. Germline-derived CDR1 and CDR2 are LGHDT and YNNKEL (reference sequence). V was trimmed by 0 bases and J by 0 bases, leaving 14 bases between them.